The T cell receptor beta chain under discussion was sequenced for a study of blood T cell repertoires in COVID-19 (dated by TCRdb to 2020 to 2022). For context, the study as a whole: Collaborator samples came from the United States, Italy and Spain and covered acute and convalescent phases of COVID-19. The repertoires were released in a freely available public database intended as a resource for research on the immune response to SARS-CoV-2. A de-identified subject ID, COVID-19 status, age in years and sex were almost always included in the sample metadata. Where available, HLA class I and class II types were taken from metadata supplied by the sample provider and were not determined by assay-based typing. The prospective study material was composed of cDNA or gDNA derived from T cells, B-cell-depleted T cells, or PBMCs. Samples came from the ongoing ImmuneRACE study (first 160 participants) plus 1,254 subjects from 6 global collaborators. Subjects who had been exposed to COVID-19, were actively infected with it, or had recovered from it provided the deeply sampled blood TCRbeta repertoires that made up the dataset. The paper as a whole reports these results and caveats: The amount of clinical and demographic metadata varied by source and participant and was provided uncurated.

This clone has more than one count but fewer than ten. Its antigen remains undetermined. The record has no base qualities; no much larger clone is one base away. Collaborating institutions collected whole blood in K2EDTA tubes following their own protocols. For TCRbeta analysis, collaborator samples were shipped as frozen whole blood, as isolated PBMCs, or as DNA extracted from either sample type. TCRbeta CDR3 regions were amplified from genomic DNA using the immunoSEQ Assay, a bias-controlled multiplex PCR. For the original study's pipeline: The number of nucleated cells in each sample was estimated from the amplification of reference gene primers within the assay. To quantify the absolute abundance of each unique TCRbeta CDR3 rearrangement, sequence reads were collapsed and filtered. For each sample, productive Simpson clonality was calculated as the square root of Simpson's diversity index across productive rearrangements. Not all clones reach the TCRdb copy of this immuneACCESS table, which keeps in-frame sequences only. Checked studies attribute under half of the gap to unresolved V genes and leave the rest unexplained. V, J and clone size were drawn from that table, and D and trimming were deduced from the DNA. This sample has approximately 670,000 clones in its table, and about nine tenths of those were observed once. The top ten hold roughly 0.25% of the sample.

CDR1 SGHDN and CDR2 FVKESK are derived from the germline V gene. V is shortened by 0 bases, J by 8 bases, and the region joining them spans 13 bases. The CDR3 sequence holds 14 residues, the cysteine and phenylalanine included. Of the read, only the CDR3 DNA is kept; its 42 bases are in frame from base 1. The receptor's source is a young woman with acute or convalescent COVID-19. The material sequenced was peripheral blood. Here the chain combines TRBV14 and TRBJ1-2; possibly the D gene is TRBD1, per 6 matching bases. The CDR3 here reads CASSQEVTGRGYTF. The DNA reads TGTGCCAGCAGCCAAGAAGTGACAGGCCGGGGCTACACCTTC.